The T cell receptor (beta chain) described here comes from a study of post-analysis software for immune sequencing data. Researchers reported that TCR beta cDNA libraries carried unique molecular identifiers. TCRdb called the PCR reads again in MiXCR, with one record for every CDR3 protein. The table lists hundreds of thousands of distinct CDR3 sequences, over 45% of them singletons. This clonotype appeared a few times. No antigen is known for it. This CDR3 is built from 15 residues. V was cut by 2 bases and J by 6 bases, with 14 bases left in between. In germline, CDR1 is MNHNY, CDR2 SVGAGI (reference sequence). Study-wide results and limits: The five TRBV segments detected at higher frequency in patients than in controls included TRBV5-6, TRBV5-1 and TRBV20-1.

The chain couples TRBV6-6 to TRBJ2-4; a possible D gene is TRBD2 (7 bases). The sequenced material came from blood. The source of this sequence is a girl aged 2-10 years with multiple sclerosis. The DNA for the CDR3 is TGTGCCAGCAGTTACCTCGGGGGGCGCGGAAACATTCAGTACTTC. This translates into CASSYLGGRGNIQYF.